Sequencing of this T cell receptor beta chain was carried out in a study of Graves' ophthalmopathy and Graves' hyperthyroidism. Study-wide findings and caveats: As the model predicted ophthalmopathy progression, it achieved a sensitivity of about 71% and a specificity of 72.22%. Also, most clonotypes expanded in the thyroid above 0.001 frequency appeared in blood.

The hyperthyroidism patients, aged 18 to 65, had been newly diagnosed, with under 2 months' duration. Pregnant or lactating patients and those with other autoimmune diseases or uncontrolled infections were excluded. This clonotype was picked up many times. Its antigen remains unknown. RNA transcripts served as template for amplifying TCR beta CDR3 sequences. Second-round multiplex PCR followed a first-round RT-PCR using HTBI primers. MiXCR, applied by TCRdb to the multiplex PCR reads, yields one record per CDR3 protein. The sample has over a million distinct CDR3 sequences, about two fifths seen once. The specimen was peripheral blood or thyroid tissue (not recorded which). The sequence came from an adult man with Graves' hyperthyroidism.

CDR3 nucleotides: TGCGCCAGCACGGATTTTTACGAGCAGTACTTC. This codes for CASTDFYEQYF. The V and J genes are TRBV10-2 and TRBJ2-7; no clear D gene. The CDR3 loop spans 11 amino acids. Trimming left V 7 bases short and J 4 bases short, with 8 bases between. Germline V gives CDR1 WSHSY, CDR2 SAAADI.